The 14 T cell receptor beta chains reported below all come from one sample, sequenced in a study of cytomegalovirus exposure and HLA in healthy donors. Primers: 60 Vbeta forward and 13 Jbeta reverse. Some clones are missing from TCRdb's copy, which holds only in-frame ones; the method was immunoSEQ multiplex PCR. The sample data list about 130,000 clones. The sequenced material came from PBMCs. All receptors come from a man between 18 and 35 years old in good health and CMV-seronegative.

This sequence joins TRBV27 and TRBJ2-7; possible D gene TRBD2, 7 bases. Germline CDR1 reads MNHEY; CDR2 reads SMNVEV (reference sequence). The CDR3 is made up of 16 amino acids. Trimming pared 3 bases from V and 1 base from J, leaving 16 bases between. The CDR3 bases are TGTGCCAGCAGTTTCAGCATGGGGGGGCGATCCTACGAGCAGTACTTC. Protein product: CASSFSMGGRSYEQYF.

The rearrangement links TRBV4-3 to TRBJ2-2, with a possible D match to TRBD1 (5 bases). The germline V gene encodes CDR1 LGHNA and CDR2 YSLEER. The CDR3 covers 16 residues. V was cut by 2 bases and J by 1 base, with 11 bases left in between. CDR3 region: CASSQSTDRNTGELFF. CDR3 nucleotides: TGCGCCAGCAGCCAATCAACCGACAGGAACACCGGGGAGCTGTTTTTT.

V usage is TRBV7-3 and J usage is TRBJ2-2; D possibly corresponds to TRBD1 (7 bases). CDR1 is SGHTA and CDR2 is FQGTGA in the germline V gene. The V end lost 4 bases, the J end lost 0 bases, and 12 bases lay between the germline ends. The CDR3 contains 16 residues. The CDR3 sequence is CASSSQGDSNTGELFF. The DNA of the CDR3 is TGTGCCAGCAGCTCCCAGGGGGACTCGAACACCGGGGAGCTGTTTTTT.

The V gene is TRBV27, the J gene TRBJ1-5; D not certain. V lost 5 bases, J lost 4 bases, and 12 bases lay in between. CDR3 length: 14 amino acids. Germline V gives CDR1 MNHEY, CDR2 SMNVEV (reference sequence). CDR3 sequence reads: CASSPWTGNQPQHF. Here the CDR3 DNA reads TGTGCCAGCAGTCCGTGGACGGGGAATCAGCCCCAGCATTTT.

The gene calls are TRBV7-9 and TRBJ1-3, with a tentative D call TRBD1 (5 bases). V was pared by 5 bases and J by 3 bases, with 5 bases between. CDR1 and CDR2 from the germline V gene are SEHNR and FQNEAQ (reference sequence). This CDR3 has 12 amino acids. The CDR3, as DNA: TGTGCCAGCAGCACAGGTGGAAACACCATATATTTT. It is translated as CASSTGGNTIYF.

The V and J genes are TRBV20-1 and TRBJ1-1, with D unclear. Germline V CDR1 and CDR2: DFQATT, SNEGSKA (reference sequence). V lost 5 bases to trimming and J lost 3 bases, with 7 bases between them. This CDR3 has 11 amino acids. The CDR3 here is CSAASYTEAFF. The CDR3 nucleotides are TGCAGTGCTGCTAGTTACACTGAAGCTTTCTTT.

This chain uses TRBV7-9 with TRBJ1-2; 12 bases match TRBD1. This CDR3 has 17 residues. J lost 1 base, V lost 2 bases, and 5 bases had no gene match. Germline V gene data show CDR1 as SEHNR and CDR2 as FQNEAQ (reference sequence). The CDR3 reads CASSLPGQGAHNYGYTF. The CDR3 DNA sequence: TGTGCCAGCAGCTTACCGGGACAGGGGGCCCATAACTATGGCTACACCTTC. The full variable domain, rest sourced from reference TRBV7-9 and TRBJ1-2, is DTGVSQNPRHKITKRGQNVTFRCDPISEHNRLYWYRQTLGQGPEFLTYFQNEAQLEKSRLLSDRFSAERPKGSFSTLEIQRTEQGDSAMYLCASSLPGQGAHNYGYTFGSGTRLTVV.

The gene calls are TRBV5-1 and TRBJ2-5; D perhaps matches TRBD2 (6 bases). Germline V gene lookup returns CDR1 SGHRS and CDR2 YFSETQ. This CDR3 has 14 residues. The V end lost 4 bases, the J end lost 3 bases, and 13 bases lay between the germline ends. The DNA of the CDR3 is TGCGCCAGCAGCCCCCGGGACTCTGAAGAGACCCAGTACTTC. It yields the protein CASSPRDSEETQYF. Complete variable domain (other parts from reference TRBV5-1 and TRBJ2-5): KAGVTQTPRYLIKTRGQQVTLSCSPISGHRSVSWYQQTPGQGLQFLFEYFSETQRNKGNFPGRFSGRQFSNSRSEMNVSTLELGDSALYLCASSPRDSEETQYFGPGTRLLVL.

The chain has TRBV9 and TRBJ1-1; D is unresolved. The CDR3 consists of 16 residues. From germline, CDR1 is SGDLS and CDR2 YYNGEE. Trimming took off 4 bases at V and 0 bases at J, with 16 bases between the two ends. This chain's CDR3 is CASSPFFEKMNTEAFF. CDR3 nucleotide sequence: TGTGCCAGCAGCCCCTTTTTTGAGAAAATGAACACTGAAGCTTTCTTT.

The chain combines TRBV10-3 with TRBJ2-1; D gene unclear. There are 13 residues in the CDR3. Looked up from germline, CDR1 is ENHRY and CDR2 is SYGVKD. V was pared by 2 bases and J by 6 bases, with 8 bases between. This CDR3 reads CAISEGRSNEQFF. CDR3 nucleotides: TGTGCCATCAGTGAGGGGCGAAGCAATGAGCAGTTCTTC.

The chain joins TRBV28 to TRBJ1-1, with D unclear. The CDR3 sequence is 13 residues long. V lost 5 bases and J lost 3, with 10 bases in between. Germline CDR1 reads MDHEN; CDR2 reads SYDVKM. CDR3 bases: TGTGCCAGCAGTCCCCTATCTTACACTGAAGCTTTCTTT. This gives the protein CASSPLSYTEAFF.

The CDR3 sequence: CASSLGGQGNTEAFF. The CDR3, as DNA: TGTGCCAGCAGCTTAGGAGGACAGGGGAACACTGAAGCTTTCTTT. The rearrangement links TRBV7-2 to TRBJ1-1; 8 nucleotides match TRBD1. V shed 1 base, J shed 1 base, and the junction held 2 bases outside the gene matches. Germline assignment: CDR1 SGHTA and CDR2 FQGNSA. The CDR3 extends over 15 amino acids.

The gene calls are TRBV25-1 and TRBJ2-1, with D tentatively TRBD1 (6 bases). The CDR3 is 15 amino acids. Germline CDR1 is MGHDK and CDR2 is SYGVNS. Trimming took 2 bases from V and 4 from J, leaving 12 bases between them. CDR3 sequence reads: CASSERQETYNEQFF. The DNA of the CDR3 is TGTGCCAGCAGTGAACGACAGGAAACTTACAATGAGCAGTTCTTC.

The DNA of the CDR3 is TGTGCCAGCAGTGAGGCGGCAGCTACGTACACCGGGGAGCTGTTTTTT. It encodes CASSEAAATYTGELFF. J is TRBJ2-2 and V is TRBV6-1, with D unresolved. Germline values: CDR1 MNHNS, CDR2 SASEGT. With 3 bases removed from V and 3 bases from J, the gap between germline ends came to 14 bases. The CDR3 loop spans 16 amino acids.